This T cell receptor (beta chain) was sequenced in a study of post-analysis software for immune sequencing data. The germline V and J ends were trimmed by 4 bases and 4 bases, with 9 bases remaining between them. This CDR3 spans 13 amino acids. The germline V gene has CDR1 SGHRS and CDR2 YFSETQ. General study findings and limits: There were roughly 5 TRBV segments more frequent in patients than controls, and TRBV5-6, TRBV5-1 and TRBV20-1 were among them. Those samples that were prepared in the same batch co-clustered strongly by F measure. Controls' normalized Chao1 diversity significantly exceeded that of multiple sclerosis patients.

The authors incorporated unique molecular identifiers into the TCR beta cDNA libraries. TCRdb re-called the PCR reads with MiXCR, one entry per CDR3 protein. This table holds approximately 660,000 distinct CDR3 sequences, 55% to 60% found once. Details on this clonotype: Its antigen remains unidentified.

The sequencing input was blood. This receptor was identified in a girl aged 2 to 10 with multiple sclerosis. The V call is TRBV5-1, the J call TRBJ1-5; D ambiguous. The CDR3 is CASSPDTNQPQHF. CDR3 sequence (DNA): TGCGCCAGCAGCCCCGACACAAATCAGCCCCAGCATTTT.